Listed below are T cell receptor beta chains from one sample, sequenced in a study of OX40 agonist ivuxolimab in advanced cancers. Sequencing used immunoSEQ multiplex PCR; TCRdb keeps in-frame clones, though not all of them. This table holds 90,000 to 150,000 clones, 85% to 90% found once. This specimen consisted of CD4+ or CD8+ T cells sorted from blood, obtained in a trial of the OX40 agonist ivuxolimab. The receptors stem from an adult with an advanced solid tumor such as melanoma, head and neck, liver or kidney cancer. Both conserved end residues are part of each CDR3. Fields, in order: V gene, J gene, clone size, D gene, CDR3 protein, CDR3 DNA. The D gene is left open where the match is weak. A clone size is listed for some rows: how often the clone was seen (once, few, many), or a class if it is expanded.

>TRBV29-1|TRBJ1-1|NA|TRBD1
CSVESDRARTEAFF
TGCAGCGTTGAATCAGACAGGGCCCGCACTGAAGCTTTCTTT
>TRBV18|TRBJ2-5|NA|NA
CASSPSRSQETQYF
TGTGCCAGCTCACCAAGTAGGAGCCAAGAGACCCAGTACTTC
>TRBV28|TRBJ1-1|NA|NA
CASSLPENTEAFF
TGTGCCAGCAGTTTGCCAGAGAACACTGAAGCTTTCTTT
>TRBV5-1|TRBJ1-3|NA|NA
CASSPAGAGNTIYF
TGCGCCAGCAGCCCCGCTGGCGCTGGAAACACCATATATTTT
>TRBV15|TRBJ1-1|few|NA
CASKGGMNTEAFF
TGTGCCTCAAAGGGAGGAATGAACACTGAAGCTTTCTTT
>TRBV14|TRBJ2-1|NA|TRBD2
CASSLTSGPSSYNEQFF
TGTGCCAGCAGCCTAACTAGCGGTCCAAGCTCCTACAATGAGCAGTTCTTC
>TRBV19|TRBJ2-5|NA|NA
CASSIVAPGAQYF
TGTGCCAGTAGTATTGTGGCCCCCGGAGCCCAGTACTTC
>TRBV15|TRBJ2-3|NA|NA
CATRESTADTQYF
TGTGCCACCAGGGAGAGCACCGCAGATACGCAGTATTTT
>TRBV7-2|TRBJ1-5|NA|NA
CASTRESNQPQHF
TGTGCCAGCACCCGTGAGAGCAATCAGCCCCAGCATTTT
>TRBV6-5|TRBJ1-2|NA|TRBD1
CASSSGQGDGYTF
TGTGCCAGCAGCTCGGGACAGGGGGATGGCTACACCTTC
>TRBV5-6|TRBJ1-4|NA|NA
CASSLKTSTNEKLFF
TGTGCCAGCAGCTTGAAGACCTCAACTAATGAAAAACTGTTTTTT
>TRBV5-1|TRBJ2-7|NA|NA
CASSSDIYEQYF
TGCGCCAGCAGCTCCGATATCTACGAGCAGTACTTC
>TRBV7-2|TRBJ2-1|NA|NA
CASSLDGDHNEQFF
TGTGCCAGCAGCTTAGACGGGGACCACAATGAGCAGTTCTTC
>TRBV6-5|TRBJ2-7|once|TRBD1
CASRNSGQGKGQYF
TGTGCCAGCAGGAACTCGGGACAGGGGAAAGGGCAGTACTTC
>TRBV7-2|TRBJ1-1|NA|NA
CASSRFRGTLAEAFF
TGTGCCAGCAGCCGATTCAGGGGAACGTTGGCTGAAGCTTTCTTT
>TRBV19|TRBJ2-7|few|NA
CASWDGLEQYF
TGTGCCAGCTGGGACGGCTTGGAGCAGTACTTC
>TRBV6-5|TRBJ1-3|NA|NA
CASSPPKGRGNTIYF
TGTGCCAGCAGTCCACCTAAGGGGCGTGGAAACACCATATATTTT
>TRBV4-3|TRBJ1-2|NA|NA
CASSQDLQAINYGYTF
TGCGCCAGCAGCCAAGATTTGCAGGCGATTAACTATGGCTACACCTTC
>TRBV7-9|TRBJ1-5|NA|TRBD1
CASSPGTGRQPQHF
TGTGCCAGCAGCCCCGGGACAGGGAGACAGCCCCAGCATTTT
>TRBV29-1|TRBJ1-1|NA|TRBD1
CSVTGQGTEAFF
TGCAGCGTTACCGGACAGGGCACTGAAGCTTTCTTT
>TRBV9|TRBJ1-5|NA|NA
CASSALGGYQPQHF
TGTGCCAGCAGCGCCCTGGGGGGGTATCAGCCCCAGCATTTT
>TRBV7-9|TRBJ2-5|few|TRBD2
CASSPAAGDRETQYF
TGTGCCAGCAGCCCGGCGGCGGGGGATCGGGAGACCCAGTACTTC
>TRBV7-2|TRBJ2-3|NA|NA
CASRSDTNTQYF
TGTGCCAGCAGATCAGACACAAATACGCAGTATTTT
>TRBV2|TRBJ1-5|NA|NA
CASSIQGGGQPQHF
TGTGCCAGCAGTATCCAGGGAGGGGGTCAGCCCCAGCATTTT
>TRBV10-1|TRBJ2-6|NA|NA
CASSGGTGGANVLTF
TGCGCCAGCAGTGGCGGAACGGGGGGGGCCAACGTCCTGACTTTC
>TRBV5-1|TRBJ2-3|NA|NA
CASSPNGQPSTDTQYF
TGCGCCAGCAGCCCAAACGGGCAGCCCAGCACAGATACGCAGTATTTT
>TRBV5-1|TRBJ1-5|once|TRBD1
CASSLGGTAVEPQHF
TGCGCCAGCAGCTTGGGGGGGACAGCTGTCGAACCCCAGCATTTT
>TRBV28|TRBJ1-1|NA|NA
CASVSAVNTEAFF
TGTGCCAGCGTATCAGCGGTGAACACTGAAGCTTTCTTT
>TRBV7-2|TRBJ1-3|NA|TRBD1
CASSLVGTGGGNTIYF
TGTGCCAGCAGCTTAGTAGGGACAGGAGGGGGAAACACCATATATTTT
>TRBV11-3|TRBJ2-2|NA|NA
CASSFHGTGELFF
TGTGCCAGCAGCTTCCACGGGACCGGGGAGCTGTTTTTT
>TRBV9|TRBJ2-7|once|NA
CASSVAGFHEQYF
TGTGCCAGCAGCGTAGCAGGGTTCCACGAGCAGTACTTC
>TRBV11-2|TRBJ2-3|NA|TRBD2
CASSLGASGPLDTQYF
TGTGCCAGCAGCTTAGGGGCTAGCGGGCCTCTTGATACGCAGTATTTT
>TRBV2|TRBJ1-4|NA|NA
CASSENGQGSEKLFF
TGTGCCAGCAGTGAAAATGGGCAGGGAAGTGAAAAACTGTTTTTT
>TRBV6-5|TRBJ2-7|NA|NA
CASKEAGNSNYEQYF
TGTGCCAGCAAAGAAGCGGGTAACTCGAACTACGAGCAGTACTTC
>TRBV5-4|TRBJ2-1|NA|NA
CASSVVFEQFF
TGTGCCAGCAGCGTGGTTTTTGAGCAGTTCTTC
>TRBV2|TRBJ2-1|NA|TRBD2
CASSELLAKDEQFF
TGTGCCAGCAGTGAACTACTAGCGAAGGATGAGCAGTTCTTC
>TRBV5-4|TRBJ2-5|NA|TRBD2
CASSSRLAGSKQETQYF
TGTGCCAGCAGCTCCCGACTAGCGGGTTCGAAACAAGAGACCCAGTACTTC
>TRBV5-1|TRBJ2-1|few|TRBD1
CASSSGQGPNEQFF
TGCGCCAGCAGCTCAGGACAGGGCCCCAATGAGCAGTTCTTC
>TRBV19|TRBJ2-2|NA|NA
CASSMTSLNTGELFF
TGTGCCAGTAGTATGACTTCACTTAACACCGGGGAGCTGTTTTTT
>TRBV6-4|TRBJ1-5|NA|NA
CASSAESNQPQHF
TGTGCCAGCTCGGCGGAAAGCAATCAGCCCCAGCATTTT
>TRBV4-3|TRBJ1-6|NA|NA
CASSQDQQGSSYNSPLHF
TGCGCCAGCAGCCAAGATCAGCAGGGGAGCTCCTATAATTCACCCCTCCACTTT
>TRBV28|TRBJ2-7|once|NA
CASSSPPASYEQYF
TGTGCCAGCAGTTCCCCCCCGGCCTCCTACGAGCAGTACTTC
>TRBV7-9|TRBJ2-7|NA|NA
CASSEQGYGEQYF
TGTGCCAGCAGCGAGCAGGGTTACGGCGAGCAGTACTTC
>TRBV29-1|TRBJ1-4|NA|TRBD1
CSVEDQRGPSEKLFF
TGCAGCGTTGAAGATCAGAGGGGGCCCTCTGAAAAACTGTTTTTT
>TRBV7-7|TRBJ2-3|NA|TRBD2
CASSLRLASTDTQYF
TGTGCTAGCAGCCTCAGACTAGCGAGCACAGATACGCAGTATTTT
>TRBV5-5|TRBJ2-7|NA|TRBD2
CASSASGGASSYEQYF
TGTGCCAGCAGCGCTAGCGGGGGGGCTTCATCCTACGAGCAGTACTTC
>TRBV6-6|TRBJ1-2|NA|NA
CASSYKQGGGYTF
TGTGCCAGCAGTTACAAACAGGGAGGTGGCTACACCTTC
>TRBV28|TRBJ1-6|NA|TRBD1
CASSPDRGKGSYNSPLHF
TGTGCCAGCAGTCCCGACAGGGGAAAGGGCTCCTATAATTCACCCCTCCACTTT
>TRBV20-1|TRBJ2-5|NA|NA
CSASETQYF
TGCAGTGCCTCAGAGACCCAGTACTTC
>TRBV19|TRBJ1-1|NA|NA
CASSIEGRAEAFF
TGTGCCAGTAGTATCGAAGGGCGGGCTGAAGCTTTCTTT
>TRBV18|TRBJ1-5|NA|NA
CASSPGRGSPGSGSNQPQHF
TGTGCCAGCTCACCGGGCCGCGGCAGCCCAGGTTCGGGTAGCAATCAGCCCCAGCATTTT